The sequence of this T cell receptor beta chain was determined in a study of blood T cell repertoires in COVID-19. Study-wide context: Collection of acute and convalescent COVID-19 samples took place in the United States, Italy and Spain.

The CDR3 is made up of 12 amino acids. Germline CDR1 and CDR2: SGDLS and YYNGEE. Between the trimmed V and J ends, which lost 0 bases and 7 bases, there was a span of 4 bases. Per the original methods: It was from reference gene primer amplification that nucleated cell counts were estimated. The assay was immunoSEQ multiplex PCR, and TCRdb's table has in-frame clones only and misses some. V, J and clone size are taken as reported in that table, and D and trimming were inferred from the DNA itself. The table records about 58,000 clones, roughly 84% of them present only once. This receptor was identified in a man between 35 and 55 years old with active COVID-19. The rearrangement links TRBV9 to TRBJ2-2, with D hard to call. Input material: peripheral blood. The CDR3 reads CASSVVNGELFF. CDR3 nucleotides: TGTGCCAGCAGCGTAGTCAACGGGGAGCTGTTTTTT.